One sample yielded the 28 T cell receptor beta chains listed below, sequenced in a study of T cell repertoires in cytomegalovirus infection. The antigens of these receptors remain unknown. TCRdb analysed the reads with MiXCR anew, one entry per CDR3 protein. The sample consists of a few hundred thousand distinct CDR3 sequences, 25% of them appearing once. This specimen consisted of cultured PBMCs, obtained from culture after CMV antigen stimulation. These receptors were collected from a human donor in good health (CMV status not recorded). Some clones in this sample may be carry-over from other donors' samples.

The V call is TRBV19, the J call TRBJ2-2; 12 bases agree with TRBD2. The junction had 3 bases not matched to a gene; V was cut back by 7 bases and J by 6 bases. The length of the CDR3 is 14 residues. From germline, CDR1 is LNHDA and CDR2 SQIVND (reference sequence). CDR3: CASNPSGRAGELFF. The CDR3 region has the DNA TGTGCCAGTAATCCTAGCGGGAGGGCCGGGGAGCTGTTTTTT. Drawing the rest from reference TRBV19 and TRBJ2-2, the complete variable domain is DGGITQSPKYLFRKEGQNVTLSCEQNLNHDAMYWYRQDPGQGLRLIYYSQIVNDFQKGDIAEGYSVSREKKESFPLTVTSAQKNPTAFYLCASNPSGRAGELFFGEGSRLTVL.

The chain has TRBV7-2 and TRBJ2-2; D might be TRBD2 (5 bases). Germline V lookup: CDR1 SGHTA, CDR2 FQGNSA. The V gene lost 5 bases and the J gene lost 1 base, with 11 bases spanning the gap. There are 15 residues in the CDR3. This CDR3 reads CASSPPSGNTGELFF. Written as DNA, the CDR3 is TGTGCCAGCAGCCCCCCAAGCGGGAACACCGGGGAGCTGTTTTTT. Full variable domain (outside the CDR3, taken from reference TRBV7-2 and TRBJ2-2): GAGVSQSPSNKVTEKGKDVELRCDPISGHTALYWYRQSLGQGLEFLIYFQGNSAPDKSGLPSDRFSAERTGGSVSTLTIQRTQQEDSAVYLCASSPPSGNTGELFFGEGSRLTVL.

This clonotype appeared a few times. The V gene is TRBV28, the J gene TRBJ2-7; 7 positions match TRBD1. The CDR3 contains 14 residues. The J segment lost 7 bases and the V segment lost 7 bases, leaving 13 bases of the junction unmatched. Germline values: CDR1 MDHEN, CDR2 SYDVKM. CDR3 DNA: TGTGCCAGCAACCCCCCGGGACAGCCTCGGGAGCAGTACTTC. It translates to CASNPPGQPREQYF.

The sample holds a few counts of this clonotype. CDR3 loop: CATSRRQTNTEAFF. CDR3 sequence (DNA): TGTGCCACCAGCAGAAGACAGACGAACACTGAAGCTTTCTTT. V usage is TRBV15 and J usage is TRBJ1-1; perhaps TRBD1 as D (5 bases). This CDR3 has 14 residues. Germline V gene sequence: CDR1 LNHNV, CDR2 YYDKDF (reference sequence). V was cut by 2 bases and J by 1 base, with 8 bases left in between.

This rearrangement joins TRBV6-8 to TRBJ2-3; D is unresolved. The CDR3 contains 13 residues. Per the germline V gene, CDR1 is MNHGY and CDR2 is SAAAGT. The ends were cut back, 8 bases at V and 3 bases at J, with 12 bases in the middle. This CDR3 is CASQLSWTDTQYF. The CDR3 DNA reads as TGTGCCAGCCAACTTTCTTGGACAGATACGCAGTATTTT.

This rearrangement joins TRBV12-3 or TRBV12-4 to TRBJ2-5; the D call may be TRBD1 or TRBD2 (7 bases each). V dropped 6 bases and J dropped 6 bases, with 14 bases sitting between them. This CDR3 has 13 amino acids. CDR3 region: CASSAGGVKTQYF. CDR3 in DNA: TGTGCCAGCAGCGCAGGGGGGGTAAAGACCCAGTACTTC.

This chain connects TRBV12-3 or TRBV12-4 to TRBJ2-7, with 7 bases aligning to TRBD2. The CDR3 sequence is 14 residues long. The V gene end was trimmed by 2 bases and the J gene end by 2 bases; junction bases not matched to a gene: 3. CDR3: CASSLTAGAYEQYF. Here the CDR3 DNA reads TGTGCCAGCAGTTTAACCGCGGGGGCCTACGAGCAGTACTTC.

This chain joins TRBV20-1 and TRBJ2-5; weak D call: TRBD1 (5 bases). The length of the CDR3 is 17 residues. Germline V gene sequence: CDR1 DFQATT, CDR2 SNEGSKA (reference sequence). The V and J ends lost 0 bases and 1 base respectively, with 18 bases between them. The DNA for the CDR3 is TGCAGTGCTAGAGATTTCCGGGCCACGGACACCCAAGAGACCCAGTACTTC. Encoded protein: CSARDFRATDTQETQYF.

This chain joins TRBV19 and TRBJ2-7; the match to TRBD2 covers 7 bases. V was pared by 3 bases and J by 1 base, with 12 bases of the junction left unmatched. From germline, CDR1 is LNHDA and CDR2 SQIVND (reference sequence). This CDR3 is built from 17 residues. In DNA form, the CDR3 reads TGTGCCAGTAGTATTCCGGTATCGGCTAGCGGATCCTACGAGCAGTACTTC. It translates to CASSIPVSASGSYEQYF.

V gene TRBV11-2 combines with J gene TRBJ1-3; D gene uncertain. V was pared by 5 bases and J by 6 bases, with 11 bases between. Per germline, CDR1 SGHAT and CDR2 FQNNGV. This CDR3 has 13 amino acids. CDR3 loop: CASSSRVPNTIYF. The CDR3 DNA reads TGTGCCAGCAGCAGCCGGGTCCCAAACACCATATATTTT.

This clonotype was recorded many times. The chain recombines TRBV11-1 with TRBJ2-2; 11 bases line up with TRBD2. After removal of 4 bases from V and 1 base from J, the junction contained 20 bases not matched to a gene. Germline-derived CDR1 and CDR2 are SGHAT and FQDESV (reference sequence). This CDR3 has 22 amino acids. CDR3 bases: TGTGCCAGCAGCTCAGGTCTGGGACGCGTTAGCGGGAGGGCCCGGAACACCGGGGAGCTGTTTTTT. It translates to CASSSGLGRVSGRARNTGELFF.

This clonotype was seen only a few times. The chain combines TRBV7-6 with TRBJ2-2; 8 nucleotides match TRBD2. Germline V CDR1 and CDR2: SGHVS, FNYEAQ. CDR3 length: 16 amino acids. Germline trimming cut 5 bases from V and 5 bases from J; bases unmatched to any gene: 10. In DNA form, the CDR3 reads TGTGCCAGCAGCCCCATGGCGGGAGGTCGTACCGGGGAGCTGTTTTTT. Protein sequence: CASSPMAGGRTGELFF.

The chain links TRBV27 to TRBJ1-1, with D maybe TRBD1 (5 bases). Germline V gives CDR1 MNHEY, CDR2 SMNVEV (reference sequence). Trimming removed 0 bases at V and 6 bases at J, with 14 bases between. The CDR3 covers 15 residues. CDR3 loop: CASSLSDVGGAEAFF. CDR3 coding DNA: TGTGCCAGCAGTTTATCTGATGTTGGGGGAGCTGAAGCTTTCTTT.

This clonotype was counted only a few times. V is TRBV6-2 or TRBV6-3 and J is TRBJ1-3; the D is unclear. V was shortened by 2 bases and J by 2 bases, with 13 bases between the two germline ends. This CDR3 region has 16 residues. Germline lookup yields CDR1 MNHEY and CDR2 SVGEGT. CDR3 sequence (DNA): TGTGCCAGCAGTTACCTCGTCGGGAAACCTGGAAACACCATATATTTT. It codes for CASSYLVGKPGNTIYF.

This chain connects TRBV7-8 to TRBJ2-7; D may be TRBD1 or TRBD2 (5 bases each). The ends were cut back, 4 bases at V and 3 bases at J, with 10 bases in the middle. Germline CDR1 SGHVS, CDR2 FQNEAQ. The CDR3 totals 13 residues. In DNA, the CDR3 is TGTGCCAGCAGCTGGGGACGGAACTACGAGCAGTACTTC. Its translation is CASSWGRNYEQYF.

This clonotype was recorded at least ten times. The chain's CDR3 is CASSAGQGAFGYTF. The CDR3 bases are TGTGCCAGCAGCGCCGGACAGGGGGCGTTTGGCTACACCTTC. The V gene is TRBV7-2, the J gene TRBJ1-2; TRBD1 matches at 11 bases. CDR1 and CDR2 (germline): SGHTA, FQGNSA. J lost 7 bases, V lost 5 bases, and 6 bases had no gene match. The CDR3 covers 14 residues.

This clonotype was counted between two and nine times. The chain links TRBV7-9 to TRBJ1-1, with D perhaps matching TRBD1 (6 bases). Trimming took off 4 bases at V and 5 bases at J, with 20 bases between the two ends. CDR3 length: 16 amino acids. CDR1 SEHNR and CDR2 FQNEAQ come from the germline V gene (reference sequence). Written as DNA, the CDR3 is TGTGCCAGCAGCTCGCGGGCGGGGGGCATTAGTACTGAAGCTTTCTTT. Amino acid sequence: CASSSRAGGISTEAFF.

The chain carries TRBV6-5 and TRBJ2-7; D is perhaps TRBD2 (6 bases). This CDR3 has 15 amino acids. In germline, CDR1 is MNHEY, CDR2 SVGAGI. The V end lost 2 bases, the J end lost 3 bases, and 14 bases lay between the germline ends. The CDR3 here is CASSYLWGEDYEQYF. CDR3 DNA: TGTGCCAGCAGTTACCTATGGGGGGAGGACTACGAGCAGTACTTC.

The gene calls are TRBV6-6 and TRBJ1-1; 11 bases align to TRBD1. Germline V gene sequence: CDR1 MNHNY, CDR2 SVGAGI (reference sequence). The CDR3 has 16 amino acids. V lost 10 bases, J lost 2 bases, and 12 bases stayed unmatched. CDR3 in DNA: TGTGCCACGATGCTCGGGACAGGGGGTTTTAACACTGAAGCTTTCTTT. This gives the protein CATMLGTGGFNTEAFF.

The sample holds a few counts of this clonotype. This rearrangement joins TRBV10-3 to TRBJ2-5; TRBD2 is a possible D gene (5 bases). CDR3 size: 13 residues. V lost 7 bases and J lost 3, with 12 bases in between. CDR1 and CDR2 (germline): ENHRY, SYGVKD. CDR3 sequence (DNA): TGTGCCATCACGAGGGCGCCCAAAGAGACCCAGTACTTC. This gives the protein CAITRAPKETQYF.

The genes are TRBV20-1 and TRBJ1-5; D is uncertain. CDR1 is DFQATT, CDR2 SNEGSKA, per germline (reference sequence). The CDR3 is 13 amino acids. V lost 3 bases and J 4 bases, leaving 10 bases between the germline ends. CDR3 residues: CSARRGGNQPQHF. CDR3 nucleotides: TGCAGTGCTAGGCGGGGAGGGAATCAGCCCCAGCATTTT.

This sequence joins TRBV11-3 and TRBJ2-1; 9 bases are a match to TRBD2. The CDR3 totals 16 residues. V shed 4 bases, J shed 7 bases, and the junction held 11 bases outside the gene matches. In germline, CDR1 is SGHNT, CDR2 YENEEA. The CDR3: CASSWGASGTVNEQFF. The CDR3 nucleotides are TGTGCCAGCAGCTGGGGGGCTAGCGGGACTGTGAATGAGCAGTTCTTC.

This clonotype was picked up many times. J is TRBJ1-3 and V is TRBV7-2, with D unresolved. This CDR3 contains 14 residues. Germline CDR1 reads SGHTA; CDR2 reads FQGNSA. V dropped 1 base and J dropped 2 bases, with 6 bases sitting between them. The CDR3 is CASSLGQAGNTIYF. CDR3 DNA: TGTGCCAGCAGCTTAGGGCAGGCTGGAAACACCATATATTTT.

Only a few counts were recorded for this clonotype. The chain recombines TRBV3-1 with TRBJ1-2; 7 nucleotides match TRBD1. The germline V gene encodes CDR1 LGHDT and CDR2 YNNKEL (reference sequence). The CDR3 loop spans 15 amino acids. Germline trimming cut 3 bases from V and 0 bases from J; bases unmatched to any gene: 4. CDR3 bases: TGTGCCAGCAGCCATTCGGACAGGCCTAACTATGGCTACACCTTC. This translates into CASSHSDRPNYGYTF.

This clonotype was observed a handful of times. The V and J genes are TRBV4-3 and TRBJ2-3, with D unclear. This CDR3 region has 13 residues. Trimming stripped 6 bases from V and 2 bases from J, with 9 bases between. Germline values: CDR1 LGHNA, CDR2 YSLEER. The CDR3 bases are TGCGCCAGCAGTCGAGCAACCACAGATACGCAGTATTTT. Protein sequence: CASSRATTDTQYF.

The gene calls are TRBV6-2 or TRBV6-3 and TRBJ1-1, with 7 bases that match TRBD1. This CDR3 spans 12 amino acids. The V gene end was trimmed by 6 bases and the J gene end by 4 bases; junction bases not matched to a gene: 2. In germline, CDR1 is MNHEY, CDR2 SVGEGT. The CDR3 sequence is CASRTGITEAFF. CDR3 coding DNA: TGTGCCAGCAGGACAGGGATCACTGAAGCTTTCTTT.

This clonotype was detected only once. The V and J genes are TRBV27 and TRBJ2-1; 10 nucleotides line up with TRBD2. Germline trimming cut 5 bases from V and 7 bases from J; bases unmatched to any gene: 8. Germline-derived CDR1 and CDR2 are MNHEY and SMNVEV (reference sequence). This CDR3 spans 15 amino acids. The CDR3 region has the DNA TGTGCCAGCAGTGTTCTAGCGGGAGTATCGAATGAGCAGTTCTTC. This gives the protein CASSVLAGVSNEQFF.

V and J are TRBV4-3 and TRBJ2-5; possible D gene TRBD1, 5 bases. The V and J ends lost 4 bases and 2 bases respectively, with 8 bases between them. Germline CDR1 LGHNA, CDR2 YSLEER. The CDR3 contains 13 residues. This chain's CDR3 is CASSRQRQETQYF. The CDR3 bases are TGCGCCAGCAGCCGACAGAGACAAGAGACCCAGTACTTC.